These 20 T cell receptor beta chains came from one sample sequenced in a study of a mutant IDH1 vaccine in newly diagnosed glioma. The time point denotes: week 5, during vaccination. Every vaccine dose comprised 300 ug of mutant IDH1 20-mer peptide plus topical imiquimod. Some clones are missing from TCRdb's copy, which holds only in-frame ones; the method was immunoSEQ multiplex PCR. Of tens of thousands of clones listed, 78% were seen once; the top ten hold around 2%. Antigens of these TCRs are unknown. The sequencing used PBMCs, collected from a glioma patient whose treatment included an IDH1 peptide vaccine. These receptors all come from a woman between 40 and 55 years old with glioma.

This clone was recorded a few times. J is TRBJ2-3 and V is TRBV4-2, with a possible D match to TRBD2 (5 bases). Trimming cost V 0 bases and J 0 bases, with 10 bases left between them. The CDR3 spans 16 residues. In germline, CDR1 is LGHNA, CDR2 YNFKEQ. CDR3: CASSQEPGISTDTQYF. The CDR3 bases are TGTGCCAGCAGCCAAGAACCCGGGATAAGCACAGATACGCAGTATTTT.

J is TRBJ2-3 and V is TRBV5-6; D remains ambiguous. Germline assignment: CDR1 SGHDT and CDR2 YYEEEE. With 4 bases removed from V and 2 bases from J, the gap between germline ends came to 14 bases. The CDR3 totals 15 residues. The CDR3 region has the DNA TGTGCCAGCAGCCTGGTCCGTACGCACACAGATACGCAGTATTTT. Its translation: CASSLVRTHTDTQYF.

This clone was observed a single time. The genes are TRBV19 and TRBJ1-5; maybe TRBD1 (6 bases). Per the germline V gene, CDR1 is LNHDA and CDR2 is SQIVND (reference sequence). The CDR3 spans 16 residues. The V and J ends lost 3 bases and 2 bases respectively, with 14 bases between them. The CDR3 is CASSIEEAGGNQPQHF. CDR3 in DNA: TGTGCCAGTAGTATTGAAGAAGCAGGGGGCAATCAGCCCCAGCATTTT. The full variable domain, its missing parts supplied by reference TRBV19 and TRBJ1-5, is DGGITQSPKYLFRKEGQNVTLSCEQNLNHDAMYWYRQDPGQGLRLIYYSQIVNDFQKGDIAEGYSVSREKKESFPLTVTSAQKNPTAFYLCASSIEEAGGNQPQHFGDGTRLSIL.

This clone has a single count. V usage is TRBV29-1 and J usage is TRBJ2-3; either TRBD1 or TRBD2 may fit D (5 bases each). CDR1 is SQVTM and CDR2 is ANQGSEA in the germline V gene. Trimming removed 4 bases at V and 2 bases at J, with 13 bases between. The CDR3 extends over 14 amino acids. The DNA for the CDR3 is TGCAGCGTTGGAGGGGTCCTACTCACAGATACGCAGTATTTT. Its translation is CSVGGVLLTDTQYF.

The CDR3 DNA is TGCGCCAGCAGCCCCCGGGACGGTTGGGAAAAACTGTTTTTT. It codes for CASSPRDGWEKLFF. This chain connects TRBV4-1 to TRBJ1-4, with a tentative D call TRBD1 (5 bases). The CDR3 length is 14 residues. Looked up from germline, CDR1 is MGHRA and CDR2 is YSYEKL. Trimming pared 4 bases from V and 8 bases from J, leaving 14 bases between.

J is TRBJ1-2 and V is TRBV2; 7 bases map to TRBD1. With 5 bases clipped from V and 6 bases from J, the junction kept 3 bases outside the gene matches. The CDR3 has 12 amino acids. The V gene's germline CDR1 is SNHLY and CDR2 FYNNEI. The CDR3 region has the DNA TGTGCCAGCAGTATGACAGGGAATGGCTACACCTTC. Its protein product is CASSMTGNGYTF.

The rearrangement links TRBV7-9 to TRBJ1-1; D is ambiguous. CDR1 SEHNR and CDR2 FQNEAQ come from the germline V gene (reference sequence). The CDR3 contains 15 residues. Trimming cost V 6 bases and J 5 bases, with 19 bases left between them. The DNA for the CDR3 is TGTGCCAGCAGACCTTACGCCCCGAAGAGGACTGAAGCTTTCTTT. Amino acid sequence: CASRPYAPKRTEAFF.

This chain connects TRBV6-9 to TRBJ1-1; the D is unclear. The CDR3 consists of 9 residues. V was pared by 4 bases and J by 12 bases, with 6 bases between. Germline values: CDR1 MNHGY, CDR2 SVAAGI. For the CDR3, the DNA is TGTGCCAGCAGTTTCGTGTCTTTCTTT. Translating gives CASSFVSFF.

CDR3 residues: CASRSEGKGEQYF. The CDR3 DNA reads as TGTGCAAGTCGGTCTGAAGGGAAGGGGGAGCAGTACTTC. This chain uses TRBV12-2 with TRBJ2-7; TRBD1 was called by the table and not checked on the DNA. TRBV12-2 constitutes a pseudogene. The CDR3 sequence is 13 residues long.

The chain couples TRBV7-8 to TRBJ2-1; maybe TRBD2 (5 bases). The CDR3 is 14 amino acids. Trimming shortened V by 2 bases and J by 9 bases, and 14 bases separated the two germline ends. Germline lookup yields CDR1 SGHVS and CDR2 FQNEAQ. The CDR3 is CASSLRSREGEQFF. DNA for the CDR3: TGTGCCAGCAGCTTAAGGTCTAGAGAGGGTGAGCAGTTCTTC.

There are a few counts of this clone. V and J are TRBV12-5 and TRBJ1-1, with 10 bases aligning to TRBD1. The germline gives CDR1 LGHNT, CDR2 FRNRAP. The CDR3 runs to 14 residues. V lost 7 bases and J lost 4; bases outside the gene matches: 6. The CDR3 here is CASAQWTGGTEAFF. The CDR3 region has the DNA TGTGCTAGTGCCCAATGGACAGGGGGCACTGAAGCTTTCTTT.

This clone was picked up one time. The J gene is TRBJ2-5, the V gene TRBV5-1; D unclear. Between the trimmed V and J ends, which lost 0 bases and 2 bases, there was a span of 8 bases. CDR3 length: 14 residues. The V gene's germline CDR1 is SGHRS and CDR2 YFSETQ. The CDR3 bases are TGCGCCAGCAGCTTGGCGGCAGCTCAAGAGACCCAGTACTTC. It yields the protein CASSLAAAQETQYF.

This sequence joins TRBV2 and TRBJ1-5, with D possibly matching TRBD1 (6 bases). CDR1 SNHLY and CDR2 FYNNEI come from the germline V gene. The germline V and J ends were trimmed by 4 bases and 6 bases, with 13 bases remaining between them. CDR3 length: 14 amino acids. The CDR3 DNA follows: TGTGCCAGCAGTGCGACAGGAGGGAGTCAGCCCCAGCATTTT. Translating it yields CASSATGGSQPQHF.

CDR3 region: CASSMLGGATDTQYF. CDR3 sequence (DNA): TGTGCCAGTAGTATGTTAGGGGGCGCAACAGATACGCAGTATTTT. This rearrangement joins TRBV19 to TRBJ2-3, with TRBD1 matching over 7 bases. The CDR3 contains 15 residues. Trimming at V came to 3 bases and at J to 3 bases, leaving 6 bases not matched to a gene. CDR1 LNHDA and CDR2 SQIVND come from the germline V gene (reference sequence).

The J gene is TRBJ2-1, the V gene TRBV6-5, with 9 bases lining up with TRBD2. This CDR3 is built from 15 residues. Losses at the gene ends were 5 bases for V and 9 bases for J; bases not matched to a gene: 11. The germline gives CDR1 MNHEY, CDR2 SVGAGI. The CDR3 coding sequence is TGTGCCAGCAGTCGCCGGGCCCAAGCGGGGGGTGAGCAGTTCTTC. It yields the protein CASSRRAQAGGEQFF.

The chain employs TRBV30 and TRBJ1-6; tentative D call: TRBD1 (6 bases). This CDR3 spans 13 amino acids. V was pared by 2 bases and J by 6 bases, with 8 bases between. Germline CDR1 reads GTSNPN; CDR2 reads SVGIG (reference sequence). CDR3 loop: CAWSKDSNSPLHF. Written as DNA, the CDR3 is TGTGCCTGGAGTAAGGACAGTAATTCACCCCTCCACTTT.

V is TRBV6-6 and J is TRBJ1-4; 7 bases agree with TRBD1. Per the germline V gene, CDR1 is MNHNY and CDR2 is SVGAGI (reference sequence). The V and J ends lost 2 bases and 4 bases, in that order; junction bases with no gene match: 4. CDR3 size: 15 residues. CDR3 coding DNA: TGTGCCAGCAGTTACCACGGGACAGATAATGAAAAACTGTTTTTT. It codes for CASSYHGTDNEKLFF.

The rearrangement uses TRBV18 and TRBJ1-5; 8 positions agree with TRBD1. The germline V gene has CDR1 KGHSH and CDR2 LQKENI. J was trimmed by 0 bases and V by 3 bases; bases with no gene match: 13. This CDR3 comprises 19 residues. The CDR3, as DNA: TGTGCCAGCTCACCGGCCCTGGGCAGGGGGCCTTATAGCAATCAGCCCCAGCATTTT. Its translation: CASSPALGRGPYSNQPQHF.

This clone has only one observation. The V call is TRBV28, the J call TRBJ2-7, with D perhaps given as TRBD1 or TRBD2 (6 bases each). The germline V gene has CDR1 MDHEN and CDR2 SYDVKM. V was clipped by 3 bases and J by 7 bases, with 16 bases between them. The length of the CDR3 is 14 residues. The CDR3: CASSFSTIGGEQYF. For the CDR3, the DNA is TGTGCCAGCAGTTTCTCCACCATAGGGGGGGAGCAGTACTTC.

V is TRBV2 and J is TRBJ2-3, with 7 positions matching TRBD2. Germline values: CDR1 SNHLY, CDR2 FYNNEI. The CDR3 is 15 amino acids. V shed 7 bases and J 1 base; nucleotides not matched to a gene: 8. CDR3 coding DNA: TGTGCCAGCATGGGGAGGGCGGGGGGCACAGATACGCAGTATTTT. Protein product: CASMGRAGGTDTQYF.